This is a list of T cell receptor beta chains from one sample in a study of CD8+ T cells in alopecia areata. Assay used: immunoSEQ multiplex PCR; TCRdb lists only in-frame clones, some missing. The sample shows over 150,000 clones, more than 50% of them seen only once. The sample comprised CD8+ T cells sorted from blood. The receptors were gathered from a human donor in good health. CDR3s include the opening cysteine and the closing phenylalanine or tryptophan. A D gene is named only where the DNA matches it firmly. Only part of the rows carry a size: once, few, many, or a class if the clone is expanded.

V gene: TRBV29-1
D gene: -
clone size: -
J gene: TRBJ2-7
CDR3 DNA: TGCAGCGTCCGAGAATACGAGCAGTACTTC
CDR3 protein: CSVREYEQYF

V gene: TRBV15
D gene: -
clone size: -
J gene: TRBJ1-2
CDR3 DNA: TGTGCCACCAGCAGGACCGCCGGGGCCCCGGAGCATGGCTACACCTTC
CDR3 protein: CATSRTAGAPEHGYTF

V gene: TRBV2
D gene: -
clone size: -
J gene: TRBJ1-5
CDR3 DNA: TGTGCCAGCAGTGAAGCTCGGGCCCGCGAGCAGCCCCAGCATTTT
CDR3 protein: CASSEARAREQPQHF

V gene: TRBV23-1
D gene: -
clone size: few
J gene: TRBJ1-2
CDR3 DNA: TGCGCCAGCAGTCAATCGTGGGGAGGCTATGGCTACACCTTC
CDR3 protein: CASSQSWGGYGYTF

V gene: TRBV5-1
D gene: -
clone size: -
J gene: TRBJ1-1
CDR3 DNA: TGCGCCAGCAGCCCAGGTTGGGGGGGCGACAGTGAAGCTTTCTTT
CDR3 protein: CASSPGWGGDSEAFF

V gene: TRBV11-2
D gene: -
clone size: -
J gene: TRBJ2-1
CDR3 DNA: TGTGCCAGCAGCCCCGAGCCCGGCCGAGAGTTCTTC
CDR3 protein: CASSPEPGREFF

V gene: TRBV5-6
D gene: TRBD2
clone size: -
J gene: TRBJ2-5
CDR3 DNA: TGTGCCAGCAGCCCTCCCAGCGGGGTAAGAGAGACCCAGTACTTC
CDR3 protein: CASSPPSGVRETQYF

V gene: TRBV4-1
D gene: -
clone size: -
J gene: TRBJ1-2
CDR3 DNA: TGCGCCAGCAGCCCTTTCATGGAGGGCCTCAATGGCTACACCTTC
CDR3 protein: CASSPFMEGLNGYTF

V gene: TRBV28
D gene: -
clone size: few
J gene: TRBJ2-7
CDR3 DNA: TGTGCCAGCAGTTTCGGGACCGGGACAACAAGCTACGAGCAGTACTTC
CDR3 protein: CASSFGTGTTSYEQYF

V gene: TRBV28
D gene: TRBD1
clone size: -
J gene: TRBJ2-6
CDR3 DNA: TGTGCCAGCAGTTTAAGGGGGCTTGGGGCCAACGTCCTGACTTTC
CDR3 protein: CASSLRGLGANVLTF

V gene: TRBV27
D gene: TRBD1
clone size: -
J gene: TRBJ1-2
CDR3 DNA: TGTGCCAGCAGTTTATTTGGCCCCTCGGGACAGGGAAACTATGGCTACACCTTC
CDR3 protein: CASSLFGPSGQGNYGYTF

V gene: TRBV7-6
D gene: TRBD1
clone size: -
J gene: TRBJ1-5
CDR3 DNA: TGTGCCAGCAGCTTAGAGGCCGGGACAGGGGGGAATCAGCCCCAGCATTTT
CDR3 protein: CASSLEAGTGGNQPQHF

V gene: TRBV4-1
D gene: TRBD1
clone size: -
J gene: TRBJ1-6
CDR3 DNA: TGCGCCAGCAGCCAAGCGGACAGGGGAGATAATTCACCCCTCCACTTT
CDR3 protein: CASSQADRGDNSPLHF

V gene: TRBV7-9
D gene: -
clone size: -
J gene: TRBJ1-2
CDR3 DNA: TGTGCCAGCAGCGCTGGGACAAACGGCTACACCTTC
CDR3 protein: CASSAGTNGYTF

V gene: TRBV4-1
D gene: -
clone size: once
J gene: TRBJ2-3
CDR3 DNA: TGCGCCAGCAGCCAAGGTTGGGCGGGGGCGCCTAGTGGGGATACGCAGTATTTT
CDR3 protein: CASSQGWAGAPSGDTQYF

V gene: TRBV5-1
D gene: -
clone size: -
J gene: TRBJ1-4
CDR3 DNA: TGCGCCAGCAGCCCCGACATGGGTGAAAAACTGTTTTTT
CDR3 protein: CASSPDMGEKLFF

V gene: TRBV29-1
D gene: TRBD1
clone size: -
J gene: TRBJ2-7
CDR3 DNA: TGCAGCGTTGGACAGGGGGATTACGAGCAGTACTTC
CDR3 protein: CSVGQGDYEQYF

V gene: TRBV9
D gene: -
clone size: -
J gene: TRBJ2-5
CDR3 DNA: TGTGCCAGCAGCGTAGAGGGTGGCAAGACCCAGTACTTC
CDR3 protein: CASSVEGGKTQYF

V gene: TRBV4-1
D gene: -
clone size: few
J gene: TRBJ2-1
CDR3 DNA: TGCGCCAGCAGCCCTCTCGGTAGCGTGAGTAATGAGCAGTTCTTC
CDR3 protein: CASSPLGSVSNEQFF

V gene: TRBV5-1
D gene: -
clone size: few
J gene: TRBJ1-6
CDR3 DNA: TGCGCCAGCAGCCCCGGGGAAAACGTAGGTTCACCCCTCCACTTT
CDR3 protein: CASSPGENVGSPLHF

V gene: TRBV11-2
D gene: TRBD1
clone size: -
J gene: TRBJ2-1
CDR3 DNA: TGTGCCAGCAGCCCCGCGGGGACAGGGTACAATGAGCAGTTCTTC
CDR3 protein: CASSPAGTGYNEQFF

V gene: TRBV27
D gene: TRBD1
clone size: few
J gene: TRBJ1-2
CDR3 DNA: TGTGCCAGCAGACTGTATTGGGACAGGGGTTTTGGCTACACCTTC
CDR3 protein: CASRLYWDRGFGYTF

V gene: TRBV7-8
D gene: -
clone size: -
J gene: TRBJ2-5
CDR3 DNA: TGTGCCAGCAGCTTAGAGGGGGAGTCGCCCCAAGAGACCCAGTACTTC
CDR3 protein: CASSLEGESPQETQYF